One sample yielded the 19 T cell receptor beta chains listed below, sequenced in a study of blood T cell repertoires in COVID-19 (dated by TCRdb to about 2020). Library prep was done by the immunoSEQ multiplex PCR assay. TCRdb provides this immuneACCESS table in a form limited to in-frame rearrangements. Some clones are lacking; in checked studies, under half of them reflect an unresolved V gene, and why the rest are absent is not known. Within this sample are some 210,000 clones, with roughly 86% of them counted one time only. The ten largest account for about 12% of the sample. Source material: peripheral blood. These receptors all stem from a woman in her thirties or forties with acute or convalescent COVID-19.

V is TRBV7-8 and J is TRBJ1-2, with 8 bases aligning to TRBD1. Unmatched junction bases numbered 14, after V lost 4 bases and J lost 1 base. CDR1 SGHVS and CDR2 FQNEAQ come from the germline V gene. This CDR3 has 18 amino acids. CDR3 in DNA: TGTGCCAGCAGCTCGCCTGGGCAGGGGGCGATCCATAACTATGGCTACACCTTC. Its translation: CASSSPGQGAIHNYGYTF.

This chain joins TRBV29-1 and TRBJ2-7; 8 bases agree with TRBD1. Germline V lookup: CDR1 SQVTM, CDR2 ANQGSEA. This CDR3 comprises 12 residues. The ends lost 2 bases at V and 6 bases at J; junction bases unmatched: 3. As DNA, the CDR3 is TGCAGCGTTGAAAGGACAGGGAGCGAGCAGTACTTC. Its translation is CSVERTGSEQYF.

This clone was seen only once. V usage is TRBV6-1 and J usage is TRBJ1-6; TRBD1 might be the D (6 bases). The V gene lost 7 bases and the J gene lost 7 bases, with 17 bases spanning the gap. This CDR3 spans 15 amino acids. The germline V gene encodes CDR1 MNHNS and CDR2 SASEGT. Written as DNA, the CDR3 is TGTGCCAGCAATTTACAGGGTAGCGGGAATTCACCCCTCCACTTT. Translating gives CASNLQGSGNSPLHF.

V usage is TRBV9 and J usage is TRBJ2-2, with 7 positions matching TRBD2. From germline, CDR1 is SGDLS and CDR2 YYNGEE. The CDR3 contains 14 residues. V shed 6 bases and J 4 bases; nucleotides not matched to a gene: 6. CDR3 in amino acids: CASTPLAVTGELFF. The CDR3 DNA sequence: TGTGCCAGCACCCCGCTAGCGGTCACCGGGGAGCTGTTTTTT. The full variable domain, rest sourced from reference TRBV9 and TRBJ2-2, is DSGVTQTPKHLITATGQRVTLRCSPRSGDLSVYWYQQSLDQGLQFLIQYYNGEERAKGNILERFSAQQFPDLHSELNLSSLELGDSALYFCASTPLAVTGELFFGEGSRLTVL.

The rearrangement links TRBV12-3 or TRBV12-4 to TRBJ1-1; D gene uncertain. The CDR3 length is 13 residues. Trimming stripped 5 bases from V and 6 bases from J, with 13 bases between. For the CDR3, the DNA is TGTGCCAGCAGTCCGGGGTGGCTCTCTGAAGCTTTCTTT. Protein: CASSPGWLSEAFF.

The V and J genes are TRBV19 and TRBJ1-1; 9 bases agree with TRBD1. The V and J ends lost 7 bases and 9 bases, in that order; junction bases with no gene match: 6. CDR1 is LNHDA, CDR2 SQIVND, per germline (reference sequence). This CDR3 has 12 residues. CDR3 amino acids: CASKRDRAKAFF. The CDR3 nucleotides read TGTGCCAGTAAACGGGACAGGGCTAAAGCTTTCTTT.

In this sample, this clone turned up once. The chain links TRBV14 to TRBJ1-1; 9 bases map to TRBD1. Germline-derived CDR1 and CDR2 are SGHDN and FVKESK. With V trimmed by 6 bases and J by 3 bases, 5 bases remained unmatched. This CDR3 has 14 residues. The CDR3 DNA is TGTGCCAGCAGTCAGACAGGGGGAGACACTGAAGCTTTCTTT. Translating it yields CASSQTGGDTEAFF.

V and J are TRBV19 and TRBJ2-2; 8 bases are shared with TRBD2. V lost 3 bases, J lost 6 bases, and 6 bases stayed unmatched. Per germline, CDR1 LNHDA and CDR2 SQIVND (reference sequence). The CDR3 is 15 amino acids. CDR3 amino acids: CASSIRAGGSGELFF. CDR3 DNA: TGTGCCAGTAGTATCCGGGCGGGGGGTTCCGGGGAGCTGTTTTTT.

This clone was counted once. The chain is built from TRBV3-1 (or the pseudogene TRBV3-2) and TRBJ1-3; possible D gene TRBD1, 6 bases. The V end was cut by 8 bases, the J end by 2 bases, with 10 bases between. Germline V gene data show CDR1 as LGHDT and CDR2 as YNNKEL (reference sequence). The length of the CDR3 is 13 residues. This chain's CDR3 is CASLGTTGNTIYF. CDR3 nucleotide sequence: TGTGCCAGCCTCGGGACAACTGGAAACACCATATATTTT.

The rearrangement links TRBV27 to TRBJ2-1; no clear D. The length of the CDR3 is 14 residues. V was pared by 5 bases and J by 6 bases, with 14 bases between. CDR1 and CDR2 from the germline V gene are MNHEY and SMNVEV (reference sequence). DNA for the CDR3: TGTGCCAGCAGTCCCCAACTTGCTAGCAATGAGCAGTTCTTC. It is translated as CASSPQLASNEQFF.

The CDR3: CASSRVTSSGRGDTQYF. The CDR3 DNA is TGCGCCAGCAGCCGGGTGACGAGTAGCGGTAGGGGAGATACGCAGTATTTT. V and J are TRBV5-1 and TRBJ2-3; D might be TRBD2 (6 bases). The CDR3 extends over 17 amino acids. Trimming took 4 bases from V and 5 from J, leaving 23 bases between them. CDR1 is SGHRS, CDR2 YFSETQ, per germline.

The chain carries TRBV6-5 and TRBJ2-3; TRBD1 aligns across 9 bases. Germline V CDR1 and CDR2: MNHEY, SVGAGI. The trim removed 6 bases at V and 7 bases at J, leaving 8 bases unmatched. This CDR3 comprises 14 residues. The CDR3 loop reads CASRANRGLHTQYF. Written as DNA, the CDR3 is TGTGCCAGCAGAGCAAACAGGGGGCTACATACGCAGTATTTT.

The gene calls are TRBV19 and TRBJ2-4; the match to TRBD2 covers 15 bases. Losses at the gene ends were 5 bases for V and 1 base for J; bases not matched to a gene: 9. The CDR3 is 19 amino acids. Germline assignment: CDR1 LNHDA and CDR2 SQIVND (reference sequence). CDR3 coding DNA: TGTGCCAGTAGTGGGACTAGCGGGAGGAGGAATTCGGCCAAAAACATTCAGTACTTC. Encoded protein: CASSGTSGRRNSAKNIQYF.

The gene calls are TRBV24-1 and TRBJ2-2; the match to TRBD2 covers 8 bases. The germline CDR1 and CDR2 sequences are KGHDR and SFDVKD. The CDR3 loop spans 17 amino acids. V lost 4 bases and J lost 6; bases outside the gene matches: 12. DNA of the CDR3: TGTGCCACCAGTGACCCCCGGGGTAGCGGGGCCTCCGGGGAGCTGTTTTTT. Its protein is CATSDPRGSGASGELFF.

The gene calls are TRBV27 and TRBJ2-1; a possible D gene is TRBD2 (6 bases). Trimming took off 4 bases at V and 4 bases at J, with 11 bases between the two ends. The germline CDR1 and CDR2 sequences are MNHEY and SMNVEV (reference sequence). The CDR3 runs 14 residues. The DNA for the CDR3 is TGTGCCAGCAGTTCCGGGAGCCGGTACAATGAGCAGTTCTTC. This codes for CASSSGSRYNEQFF.

The chain employs TRBV4-2 and TRBJ2-4; 11 positions match TRBD2. Germline CDR1 is LGHNA and CDR2 is YNFKEQ. The CDR3 is 19 residues long. The J segment lost 1 base and the V segment lost 1 base, leaving 9 bases of the junction unmatched. CDR3 loop: CASSQGLAGLQGAKNIQYF. The CDR3 DNA follows: TGTGCCAGCAGCCAAGGACTAGCGGGGTTACAAGGTGCCAAAAACATTCAGTACTTC.

The rearrangement joins TRBV5-4 to TRBJ2-3; D is uncertain. Germline CDR1 reads SGHNT; CDR2 reads YYREEE (reference sequence). This CDR3 is 16 amino acids long. Between the trimmed V and J ends, which lost 0 bases and 6 bases, there was a span of 17 bases. CDR3 coding DNA: TGTGCCAGCAGCTTGGGACTCACCCCCAATTATGATACGCAGTATTTT. Its translation is CASSLGLTPNYDTQYF.

This clone was counted once. The chain carries TRBV28 and TRBJ2-7; D call uncertain. Trimming cost V 4 bases and J 3 bases, with 7 bases left between them. Per the germline V gene, CDR1 is MDHEN and CDR2 is SYDVKM. This CDR3 spans 12 amino acids. The CDR3 loop reads CASSSNSYEQYF. CDR3 DNA: TGTGCCAGCAGTTCCAACAGCTACGAGCAGTACTTC.

This chain links TRBV19 with TRBJ2-5; 9 bases agree with TRBD2. The CDR3 has 16 residues. V gave up 1 base and J gave up 2 bases; unmatched junction bases: 5. Germline CDR1 reads LNHDA; CDR2 reads SQIVND (reference sequence). The CDR3 protein is CASSIAVAGAQETQYF. The CDR3 nucleotides are TGTGCCAGTAGTATAGCGGTAGCGGGGGCTCAAGAGACCCAGTACTTC.